These 28 T cell receptor beta chains came from one sample sequenced in a study of T cell repertoires in cytomegalovirus infection. TCRdb ran MiXCR on the reads and lists one entry per CDR3 protein. The data show nearly 650,000 distinct CDR3 sequences, with approximately 24% seen just once and 7% to 9% held by the top ten. Sequencing used CD8+ T cells from PBMCs. The receptor set was obtained from a human donor in good health (CMV status not recorded). Some clones in this sample may be carry-over from other donors' samples.

This clonotype came up many times. The CDR3 sequence: CASSHGQGQETQYF. In nucleotides, the CDR3 is TGTGCCAGCAGCCACGGACAGGGGCAAGAGACCCAGTACTTC. The chain uses TRBV7-9 and TRBJ2-5, with 9 bases lining up with TRBD1. The CDR3 is 14 residues long. V gave up 5 bases and J gave up 2 bases; unmatched junction bases: 3. CDR1 is SEHNR and CDR2 is FQNEAQ in the germline V gene (reference sequence).

The chain uses TRBV6-5 and TRBJ1-2; D might be TRBD1 (5 bases). Germline loops: CDR1 MNHEY, CDR2 SVGAGI. V lost 2 bases and J lost 12, with 16 bases in between. The CDR3 is made up of 13 amino acids. The CDR3 DNA is TGTGCCAGCAGTTACCCTGGTGGAGGGGACCACACCTTC. It encodes CASSYPGGGDHTF.

This clonotype was seen a few times. V gene TRBV7-3 combines with J gene TRBJ1-1; 12 bases map to TRBD1. The V and J ends lost 3 bases and 8 bases, in that order; junction bases with no gene match: 4. The CDR3 spans 14 residues. CDR1 is SGHTA, CDR2 FQGTGA, per germline. The CDR3 region has the DNA TGTGCCAGCAGCTTGGGACAGGGGGCTGCGGAAGCTTTCTTT. Translation: CASSLGQGAAEAFF.

Ten or more counts support this clonotype. The gene calls are TRBV6-6 and TRBJ1-2; 7 nucleotides align to TRBD1. V dropped 2 bases and J dropped 3; count of bases not matched to a gene: 12. CDR1 is MNHNY, CDR2 SVGAGI, per germline (reference sequence). The CDR3 runs to 17 residues. The DNA of the CDR3 is TGTGCCAGCAGTTACACAACCCCCCTGACAGGGTACTATGGCTACACCTTC. Translating gives CASSYTTPLTGYYGYTF.

The V and J genes are TRBV10-3 and TRBJ2-2; possible D gene TRBD1, 6 bases. In germline, CDR1 is ENHRY, CDR2 SYGVKD. V lost 7 bases to trimming and J lost 6 bases, with 9 bases between them. The CDR3 is 12 residues long. The CDR3 reads CAIMDSAGELFF. The CDR3 DNA reads as TGTGCCATCATGGACAGCGCCGGGGAGCTGTTTTTT.

This clonotype was counted ten times or more. The chain is built from TRBV7-8 and TRBJ2-5; TRBD2 is a possible D gene (6 bases). CDR1 and CDR2 from the germline V gene are SGHVS and FQNEAQ. CDR3 length: 18 amino acids. Between the trimmed V and J ends, which lost 6 bases and 0 bases, there was a span of 23 bases. CDR3 region: CASRPTGVSGMYQETQYF. The CDR3 DNA is TGTGCCAGCAGACCAACGGGAGTTAGCGGAATGTACCAAGAGACCCAGTACTTC.

This clonotype was seen a few times. J is TRBJ1-3 and V is TRBV11-2; tentative D call: TRBD1 (6 bases). The V gene lost 4 bases and the J gene lost 0 bases, with 10 bases spanning the gap. The CDR3 consists of 15 residues. CDR1 and CDR2 (germline): SGHAT, FQNNGV. Here the CDR3 DNA reads TGTGCCAGCAGCTCTACAGGGTCCTCTGGAAACACCATATATTTT. This gives the protein CASSSTGSSGNTIYF.

In its sample, this clonotype was seen a few times. V and J are TRBV7-6 and TRBJ1-1; D gene ambiguous. Germline CDR1 reads SGHVS; CDR2 reads FNYEAQ. Trimming cost V 1 base and J 5 bases, with 17 bases left between them. This CDR3 has 16 amino acids. This chain's CDR3 is CASSLEGWPLETEAFF. CDR3 sequence (DNA): TGTGCCAGCAGCTTAGAAGGATGGCCGTTAGAGACTGAAGCTTTCTTT.

This clonotype appeared a few times. This chain links TRBV7-9 with TRBJ1-4, with D tentatively TRBD1 (5 bases). Trimming cost V 1 base and J 6 bases, with 9 bases left between them. The CDR3 loop spans 14 amino acids. The germline gives CDR1 SEHNR, CDR2 FQNEAQ (reference sequence). The CDR3 region is CASSLDDRYEKLFF. For the CDR3, the DNA is TGTGCCAGCAGCTTAGATGACAGATATGAAAAACTGTTTTTT. The whole variable domain, remainder taken from reference TRBV7-9 and TRBJ1-4, is DTGVSQNPRHKITKRGQNVTFRCDPISEHNRLYWYRQTLGQGPEFLTYFQNEAQLEKSRLLSDRFSAERPKGSFSTLEIQRTEQGDSAMYLCASSLDDRYEKLFFGSGTQLSVL.

This clonotype was recorded only once. Here the CDR3 reads CASSRPRRSSSGANVLTF. The CDR3 region has the DNA TGTGCCAGCAGCCGCCCCCGCCGCAGTTCCTCTGGGGCCAACGTCCTGACTTTC. J is TRBJ2-6 and V is TRBV28; D ambiguous. Per germline, CDR1 MDHEN and CDR2 SYDVKM. Trimming stripped 6 bases from V and 0 bases from J, with 18 bases between. The CDR3 runs to 18 residues.

CDR3 amino acids: CASSLVAGGLTGELFF. The CDR3 bases are TGTGCCAGCAGCTTAGTTGCGGGGGGGCTTACCGGGGAGCTGTTTTTT. The V gene is TRBV7-6, the J gene TRBJ2-2, with 9 positions matching TRBD2. J gave up 5 bases and V 1 base, and 5 bases lay outside the gene matches. Germline lookup yields CDR1 SGHVS and CDR2 FNYEAQ. The CDR3 has 16 amino acids.

This chain joins TRBV7-9 and TRBJ2-7; TRBD2 matches 9 bases. From germline, CDR1 is SEHNR and CDR2 FQNEAQ (reference sequence). V lost 4 bases and J lost 2; bases outside the gene matches: 15. The CDR3 is made up of 18 amino acids. CDR3 nucleotide sequence: TGTGCCAGCAGCTCCCCCCTTCGTGGCGGGGGGGTCCCCTACGAGCAGTACTTC. This gives the protein CASSSPLRGGGVPYEQYF.

At least ten counts were recorded for this clonotype. This chain connects TRBV10-3 to TRBJ2-7; 9 bases are shared with TRBD1. CDR3 length: 17 residues. Germline loops: CDR1 ENHRY, CDR2 SYGVKD. Germline trimming cut 5 bases from V and 4 bases from J; bases unmatched to any gene: 15. Written as DNA, the CDR3 is TGTGCCATCAGTTTAACCAGACGAGACAGGGGGAGGTACGAGCAGTACTTC. Protein sequence: CAISLTRRDRGRYEQYF.

This clonotype was counted a few times. The chain recombines TRBV7-4 with TRBJ1-5; TRBD1 is a possible D gene (5 bases). Germline V lookup: CDR1 SGHVT, CDR2 SQSDAQ. The CDR3 covers 15 residues. V was cut by 3 bases and J by 3 bases, with 12 bases left in between. The CDR3 DNA reads as TGTGCCAGCAGCTTTGGGACGGACTCCAATCAGCCCCAGCATTTT. Translating it yields CASSFGTDSNQPQHF.

The rearrangement joins TRBV19 to TRBJ2-1; 8 bases align to TRBD1. The CDR3 covers 16 residues. V trimming: 7 bases; J trimming: 5 bases; junction bases outside the gene matches: 13. The germline V gene has CDR1 LNHDA and CDR2 SQIVND (reference sequence). This CDR3 is CASTGWAQGVDNEQFF. The CDR3 nucleotides are TGTGCCAGTACAGGCTGGGCACAGGGGGTGGACAATGAGCAGTTCTTC.

The chain joins TRBV5-1 to TRBJ1-2; D perhaps matches TRBD1 (5 bases). This CDR3 is 13 amino acids long. CDR1 and CDR2 from the germline V gene are SGHRS and YFSETQ. With 1 base removed from V and 7 bases from J, the gap between germline ends came to 11 bases. The CDR3, as DNA: TGCGCCAGCAGCTTGAGCCAGGGAAGTGGCTACACCTTC. Its protein is CASSLSQGSGYTF.

CDR3 DNA: TGTGCCAGCAGCCAAGATGTGAAGAGGGAGGGGGTCACCGGGGAGCTGTTTTTT. Protein: CASSQDVKREGVTGELFF. The V and J genes are TRBV4-2 and TRBJ2-2; D is possibly TRBD2 (7 bases). With 0 bases removed from V and 4 bases from J, the gap between germline ends came to 18 bases. CDR1 is LGHNA, CDR2 YNFKEQ, per germline. The length of the CDR3 is 18 residues.

The sample holds a few counts of this clonotype. This chain links TRBV7-9 with TRBJ1-2, with 8 bases fitting TRBD1. The ends lost 3 bases at V and 1 base at J; junction bases unmatched: 7. Germline CDR1 reads SEHNR; CDR2 reads FQNEAQ (reference sequence). The CDR3 is 16 amino acids. This CDR3 reads CASSLLGQEINYGYTF. DNA for the CDR3: TGTGCCAGCAGCTTGTTGGGACAGGAGATTAACTATGGCTACACCTTC. Complete variable domain (other parts from reference TRBV7-9 and TRBJ1-2): DTGVSQNPRHKITKRGQNVTFRCDPISEHNRLYWYRQTLGQGPEFLTYFQNEAQLEKSRLLSDRFSAERPKGSFSTLEIQRTEQGDSAMYLCASSLLGQEINYGYTFGSGTRLTVV.

Ten or more counts support this clonotype. The rearrangement joins TRBV7-8 to TRBJ2-2; the D gene is possibly TRBD2 (7 bases). Germline V CDR1 and CDR2: SGHVS, FQNEAQ. This CDR3 is built from 13 residues. The V end was cut by 8 bases, the J end by 4 bases, with 11 bases between. Written as DNA, the CDR3 is TGTGCCAGCTTTAGGGGGGGCACCGGGGAGCTGTTTTTT. Its protein product is CASFRGGTGELFF.

CDR3 sequence: CSAKARDRGRSYGYTF. The CDR3 DNA is TGCAGTGCTAAGGCCCGGGACAGGGGACGATCCTATGGCTACACCTTC. The chain joins TRBV20-1 to TRBJ1-2; 10 bases are a match to TRBD1. Unmatched junction bases numbered 12, after V lost 4 bases and J lost 4 bases. This CDR3 region has 16 residues. In germline, CDR1 is DFQATT, CDR2 SNEGSKA (reference sequence).

This sequence joins TRBV20-1 and TRBJ1-6; 7 nucleotides agree with TRBD1. The junction had 5 bases not matched to a gene; V was cut back by 3 bases and J by 3 bases. Germline V CDR1 and CDR2: DFQATT, SNEGSKA (reference sequence). The CDR3 consists of 15 residues. CDR3 protein: CSARDRTLYNSPLHF. The CDR3 DNA reads as TGCAGTGCTAGGGACAGGACCCTCTATAATTCACCCCTCCACTTT.

This clonotype appeared a few times. The chain employs TRBV25-1 and TRBJ1-5; 8 bases line up with TRBD1. Unmatched junction bases numbered 5, after V lost 7 bases and J lost 0 bases. This CDR3 comprises 15 residues. The germline CDR1 and CDR2 sequences are MGHDK and SYGVNS. The CDR3, as DNA: TGTGCCAGCACCCAAGGACAGGGTAGCAATCAGCCCCAGCATTTT. This translates into CASTQGQGSNQPQHF.

This sequence joins TRBV19 and TRBJ2-1; 10 bases are a match to TRBD2. This CDR3 has 15 residues. The germline V gene encodes CDR1 LNHDA and CDR2 SQIVND (reference sequence). The V and J ends lost 5 bases and 5 bases, in that order; junction bases with no gene match: 6. In nucleotides, the CDR3 is TGTGCCAGTAGTTCTGGACTAGCGGTGAACAATGAGCAGTTCTTC. As protein: CASSSGLAVNNEQFF.

The chain links TRBV5-6 to TRBJ2-5, with 9 bases lining up with TRBD1. Germline CDR1 and CDR2: SGHDT and YYEEEE. The trim removed 4 bases at V and 1 base at J, leaving 5 bases unmatched. The CDR3 runs to 15 residues. CDR3 DNA: TGTGCCAGCAGCAGGGACAGGGTGATCCAAGAGACCCAGTACTTC. Protein: CASSRDRVIQETQYF. The variable domain in full, with the rest retrieved from reference TRBV5-6 and TRBJ2-5, is DAGVTQSPTHLIKTRGQQVTLRCSPKSGHDTVSWYQQALGQGPQFIFQYYEEEERQRGNFPDRFSGHQFPNYSSELNVNALLLGDSALYLCASSRDRVIQETQYFGPGTRLLVL.

This chain links TRBV6-5 with TRBJ1-1, with a tentative D call TRBD1 (5 bases). This CDR3 spans 16 amino acids. Between the trimmed V and J ends, which lost 0 bases and 0 bases, there was a span of 11 bases. Germline V gene data show CDR1 as MNHEY and CDR2 as SVGAGI. CDR3 bases: TGTGCCAGCAGTTACTCTGAATGGGGGGTGAACACTGAAGCTTTCTTT. It translates to CASSYSEWGVNTEAFF.

This clonotype was seen once. A much larger clone sits a single nucleotide away, making a read error possible. This chain connects TRBV5-6 to TRBJ2-1, with TRBD1 as a possible D gene (6 bases). V was shortened by 4 bases and J by 5 bases, with 19 bases between the two germline ends. Germline CDR1 SGHDT, CDR2 YYEEEE. This CDR3 contains 16 residues. In DNA form, the CDR3 reads TGTGCCAGCAGCCCCAGACAGGTGGCGGTGGACAATGAGCAGTTCTTC. Translating it yields CASSPRQVAVDNEQFF.

This clonotype appeared a single time. The junction differs from germline at one of its ends, possibly a read error. The gene calls are TRBV4-1 and TRBJ2-1; 9 bases align to TRBD2. CDR3 length: 16 residues. Germline lookup yields CDR1 MGHRA and CDR2 YSYEKL. The CDR3 is CASNQVGAGGVDEQFF. As DNA, the CDR3 is TGCGCCAGCAACCAAGTGGGAGCGGGGGGCGTGGATGAGCAGTTCTTC.

The DNA for the CDR3 is TGTGCCAGCAGCCCCGATCGAAGTACGCAGTATTTT. Translating gives CASSPDRSTQYF. V usage is TRBV5-6 and J usage is TRBJ2-3, with D unresolved. Trimming took off 4 bases at V and 8 bases at J, with 11 bases between the two ends. Germline CDR1 is SGHDT and CDR2 is YYEEEE. The CDR3 loop spans 12 amino acids.